Presented here are 2 T cell receptor beta chains from one specimen sequenced in a study of regulatory T cells in long-lasting Graves disease. Construction of the TCR beta libraries employed iRepertoire HTBI primers in conjunction with Arm-PCR of CDR3 regions. TCRdb reprocessed the multiplex PCR reads via MiXCR and lists one record per CDR3 protein. The sample yields some 450,000 distinct CDR3 sequences, about 17% seen once. Time point meaning: newly diagnosed GD, antithyroid drugs for less than 3 months. The TCR library was made from RNA extracted from PBMCs. The sample was also linked to a second study, of T cells in Graves' hyperthyroidism and ophthalmopathy.

The sequencing used peripheral blood mononuclear cells (PBMCs), collected at new diagnosis, from a patient treated with antithyroid drugs. Receptors originate from a woman in her 30s with Graves disease.

The gene calls are TRBV5-1 and TRBJ1-5, with TRBD1 matching over 9 bases. With 4 bases clipped from V and 4 bases from J, the junction kept 9 bases outside the gene matches. Germline lookup yields CDR1 SGHRS and CDR2 YFSETQ. The CDR3 has 16 amino acids. The CDR3 sequence is CASSPGVGQGNQPQHF. The CDR3 DNA sequence: TGCGCCAGCAGCCCGGGGGTCGGACAGGGGAATCAGCCCCAGCATTTT.

This clonotype was detected many times. This chain uses TRBV12-3 or TRBV12-4 with TRBJ2-7; the match to TRBD2 covers 7 bases. V shed 5 bases, J shed 12 bases, and the junction held 25 bases outside the gene matches. The length of the CDR3 is 17 residues. The CDR3 sequence is CASSPKPRGAGDLRGYF. The CDR3 region has the DNA TGTGCCAGCAGTCCAAAACCACGGGGTGCGGGAGACCTACGGGGGTACTTC.